A single sample is the source of the 31 T cell receptor beta chains below, sequenced in a study of shared clonotypes between healthy human individuals. The data were produced by immunoSEQ multiplex PCR, yet TCRdb's version contains in-frame clones alone and is incomplete. The sample has about 2.5 million clones, 85% to 95% seen once. The specimen was naive CD4+ T cells from PBMCs. As for subset: CD45RA+ positively selected. These receptors were taken from a man aged 18 to 30 in good health. Some clones in this sample may be carry-over from other donors' samples.

With respect to this clone: This CDR3 is also generated by other DNA sequences in the sample. This chain links TRBV20-1 with TRBJ2-5, with TRBD1 as a possible D gene (6 bases). V lost 6 bases to trimming and J lost 5 bases, with 7 bases between them. CDR1 is DFQATT and CDR2 is SNEGSKA in the germline V gene (reference sequence). The CDR3 sequence is 10 residues long. The CDR3 loop reads CSARGETQYF. Here the CDR3 DNA reads TGCAGTGCGAGGGGGGAGACCCAGTACTTC.

J is TRBJ2-3 and V is TRBV6-5; no reliable D call. Germline lookup yields CDR1 MNHEY and CDR2 SVGAGI. The CDR3 sequence is 12 residues long. The V and J ends lost 6 bases and 2 bases respectively, with 6 bases between them. The CDR3 here is CASRGYTDTQYF. In DNA form, the CDR3 reads TGTGCCAGCAGGGGATACACAGATACGCAGTATTTT.

V and J are TRBV19 and TRBJ1-4; D is perhaps TRBD1 (6 bases). Germline V CDR1 and CDR2: LNHDA, SQIVND (reference sequence). This CDR3 is built from 15 residues. With 7 bases removed from V and 5 bases from J, the gap between germline ends came to 17 bases. CDR3 region: CASMGASRGNEKLFF. The CDR3 nucleotides are TGTGCCAGTATGGGAGCGAGCAGGGGAAATGAAAAACTGTTTTTT.

This chain joins TRBV6-5 and TRBJ1-4; D call uncertain. This CDR3 has 15 amino acids. Trimming removed 0 bases from V and 8 bases from J, with 13 bases in between. The V gene's germline CDR1 is MNHEY and CDR2 SVGAGI. The CDR3 region is CASSYSWARGEKLFF. The CDR3, as DNA: TGTGCCAGCAGTTACTCGTGGGCCCGTGGCGAAAAACTGTTTTTT.

The rearrangement links TRBV7-2 to TRBJ2-5, with D possibly being TRBD1 or TRBD2 (5 bases each). The J call may be wrong; the DNA end is better matched by TRBJ2-7. The CDR3 runs to 16 residues. Germline V gives CDR1 SGHTA, CDR2 FQGNSA. The CDR3 DNA reads as TGTGCCAGCAGCTTAGGCCCTTCCGGGGCCTCCTACGAGCAGTACTTC. It is translated as CASSLGPSGASYEQYF.

The chain joins TRBV19 to TRBJ2-7; no firm D call. Trimming cost V 5 bases and J 9 bases, with 23 bases left between them. The germline gives CDR1 LNHDA, CDR2 SQIVND (reference sequence). The CDR3 has 15 amino acids. In DNA form, the CDR3 reads TGTGCCAGTAGTCCCGCCTGGGCAGAATCTACGAGGCAGTACTTC. Protein sequence: CASSPAWAESTRQYF.

The gene calls are TRBV7-2 and TRBJ1-1, with D perhaps TRBD1 (6 bases). The germline V gene has CDR1 SGHTA and CDR2 FQGNSA. The CDR3 runs to 17 residues. Trimming shortened V by 5 bases and J by 1 base, and 20 bases separated the two germline ends. Here the CDR3 reads CASSPWGGRGRNTEAFF. As DNA, the CDR3 is TGTGCCAGCAGCCCCTGGGGGGGGCGGGGCAGGAACACTGAAGCTTTCTTT.

This clone was picked up one time. This chain uses TRBV28 with TRBJ2-7; D tentatively reads TRBD1 or TRBD2 (5 bases each). The germline CDR1 and CDR2 sequences are MDHEN and SYDVKM. V shed 7 bases and J shed 2 bases, with 9 bases lying between them. This CDR3 has 12 residues. CDR3 DNA sequence: TGTGCCAGCACAGGGACGGCCTACGAGCAGTACTTC. This codes for CASTGTAYEQYF.

The chain has TRBV7-8 and TRBJ1-5, with 7 nucleotides matching TRBD1. The junction had 16 bases not matched to a gene; V was cut back by 1 base and J by 1 base. Germline CDR1 SGHVS, CDR2 FQNEAQ. This CDR3 region has 20 residues. The CDR3 nucleotides are TGTGCCAGCAGCTTAGTTGGTCGTGGAAGGGGGCGGTTGAGCAATCAGCCCCAGCATTTT. It yields the protein CASSLVGRGRGRLSNQPQHF.

The gene calls are TRBV10-3 and TRBJ2-7; D perhaps matches TRBD2 (6 bases). The CDR3 spans 14 residues. The ends were cut back, 0 bases at V and 4 bases at J, with 10 bases in the middle. Germline V gene lookup returns CDR1 ENHRY and CDR2 SYGVKD. The DNA for the CDR3 is TGTGCCATCAGTGAGTCGCCAGGGAGGTACGAGCAGTACTTC. The encoded protein is CAISESPGRYEQYF.

The chain is built from TRBV5-1 and TRBJ2-1, with 7 bases aligning to TRBD2. The CDR3 extends over 16 amino acids. Germline trimming cut 3 bases from V and 0 bases from J; bases unmatched to any gene: 6. CDR1 and CDR2 from the germline V gene are SGHRS and YFSETQ. The CDR3 DNA reads TGCGCCAGCAGCTCTAGTGGGACTACCTCCTACAATGAGCAGTTCTTC. This gives the protein CASSSSGTTSYNEQFF.

This sequence joins TRBV7-9 and TRBJ2-2; D uncertain. Germline loops: CDR1 SEHNR, CDR2 FQNEAQ (reference sequence). Trimming stripped 5 bases from V and 0 bases from J, with 19 bases between. CDR3 length: 18 amino acids. CDR3: CASSRYHRERPNTGELFF. CDR3 DNA: TGTGCCAGCAGCCGATACCACAGAGAAAGGCCGAACACCGGGGAGCTGTTTTTT. Full variable domain (missing parts from reference TRBV7-9 and TRBJ2-2): DTGVSQNPRHKITKRGQNVTFRCDPISEHNRLYWYRQTLGQGPEFLTYFQNEAQLEKSRLLSDRFSAERPKGSFSTLEIQRTEQGDSAMYLCASSRYHRERPNTGELFFGEGSRLTVL.

The chain recombines TRBV5-4 with TRBJ2-7; the match to TRBD2 covers 13 bases. The germline CDR1 and CDR2 sequences are SGHNT and YYREEE (reference sequence). The CDR3 has 15 residues. The trim removed 4 bases at V and 7 bases at J, leaving 8 bases unmatched. This chain's CDR3 is CASSQGTSGTREQYF. DNA of the CDR3: TGTGCCAGCAGCCAAGGGACTAGCGGGACTCGGGAGCAGTACTTC.

This chain connects TRBV19 to TRBJ2-2; 11 nucleotides agree with TRBD1. The CDR3 loop spans 16 amino acids. Per the germline V gene, CDR1 is LNHDA and CDR2 is SQIVND (reference sequence). V gave up 5 bases and J gave up 4 bases; unmatched junction bases: 6. The CDR3 loop reads CASSQTGQGVTGELFF. The CDR3 DNA is TGTGCCAGTAGTCAAACGGGACAGGGGGTCACCGGGGAGCTGTTTTTT.

With respect to this clone: Other nucleotide sequences from this sample produce the same CDR3. J is TRBJ1-3 and V is TRBV5-1; D call uncertain. The CDR3 length is 14 residues. Trimming cost V 2 bases and J 4 bases, with 10 bases left between them. Germline V gene data show CDR1 as SGHRS and CDR2 as YFSETQ. Here the CDR3 reads CASSLEVSGNTIYF. In nucleotides, the CDR3 is TGCGCCAGCAGCTTAGAGGTCTCCGGAAACACCATATATTTT. Looking up the rest from reference TRBV5-1 and TRBJ1-3 gives the full variable domain: KAGVTQTPRYLIKTRGQQVTLSCSPISGHRSVSWYQQTPGQGLQFLFEYFSETQRNKGNFPGRFSGRQFSNSRSEMNVSTLELGDSALYLCASSLEVSGNTIYFGEGSWLTVV.

This clone has a single count. This chain connects TRBV5-6 to TRBJ2-6; 8 bases fit TRBD1. Trimming removed 4 bases from V and 4 bases from J; junction bases left unmatched: 13. CDR1 is SGHDT, CDR2 YYEEEE, per germline. CDR3 length: 18 amino acids. The CDR3 bases are TGTGCCAGCAGCGTCCCGGGACAGGCTCTAAGGGGGGCCAACGTCCTGACTTTC. This codes for CASSVPGQALRGANVLTF.

The J gene is TRBJ2-3, the V gene TRBV21-1. TRBV21-1 is designated a pseudogene. The CDR3 runs to 16 residues. The CDR3 DNA sequence: TGTGCCAGCAGCAAAGGAAACGACCACCGCACAGATACGCAGTATTTT. It specifies CASSKGNDHRTDTQYF.

This rearrangement joins TRBV7-4 to TRBJ2-7; D uncertain. CDR1 is SGHVT and CDR2 is SQSDAQ in the germline V gene. The CDR3 covers 13 residues. The ends were cut back, 5 bases at V and 4 bases at J, with 12 bases in the middle. The CDR3 here is CASSRGSFYEQYF. CDR3 nucleotides: TGTGCCAGCAGCCGCGGCTCTTTTTACGAGCAGTACTTC.

V and J are TRBV7-2 and TRBJ2-1, with D possibly TRBD1 on 6 matching bases. The CDR3 is 12 amino acids. V lost 3 bases to trimming and J lost 10 bases, with 10 bases between them. Germline CDR1 SGHTA, CDR2 FQGNSA. In DNA form, the CDR3 reads TGTGCCAGCAGCTTCCGGACAGAGGAGCAGTTCTTC. Translating it yields CASSFRTEEQFF.

The chain couples TRBV7-9 to TRBJ1-3; 8 nucleotides agree with TRBD1. J gave up 3 bases and V 8 bases, and 6 bases lay outside the gene matches. Germline CDR1 SEHNR, CDR2 FQNEAQ (reference sequence). The CDR3 runs to 14 residues. The chain's CDR3 is CASRQGNNGNTIYF. The CDR3 nucleotides are TGTGCCAGCCGACAGGGGAACAATGGAAACACCATATATTTT.

V gene TRBV6-1 combines with J gene TRBJ2-7; D is tentatively TRBD1 or TRBD2 (5 bases each). The ends were cut back, 8 bases at V and 4 bases at J, with 9 bases in the middle. This CDR3 spans 11 amino acids. Germline CDR1 reads MNHNS; CDR2 reads SASEGT. CDR3 amino acids: CASVGGYEQYF. CDR3 DNA: TGTGCCAGCGTTGGGGGTTACGAGCAGTACTTC.

This chain connects TRBV11-2 to TRBJ2-1; 12 bases are a match to TRBD2. The length of the CDR3 is 14 residues. The V gene end was trimmed by 6 bases and the J gene end by 13 bases; junction bases not matched to a gene: 10. Germline V gives CDR1 SGHAT, CDR2 FQNNGV. CDR3 protein: CASRTGLAGYRQFF. The CDR3 region has the DNA TGTGCCAGCAGAACCGGACTAGCGGGATATAGACAGTTCTTC.

In regard to this clone: One end of the junction fails to match germline, which may point to a read error. The chain joins TRBV5-1 to TRBJ1-1; no reliable D call. Germline values: CDR1 SGHRS, CDR2 YFSETQ. This CDR3 contains 13 residues. The CDR3 DNA follows: TGCGCCGGCAGCTTGGCGGTGAACACTGAAGCTTTCTTT. It codes for CAGSLAVNTEAFF.

V is TRBV5-1 and J is TRBJ2-7, with D perhaps matching TRBD2 (6 bases). V gave up 5 bases and J gave up 3 bases, with 18 bases separating them. The CDR3 is 15 residues long. The germline gives CDR1 SGHRS, CDR2 YFSETQ. The CDR3 loop is CASRWGVATIYEQYF. CDR3 nucleotide sequence: TGCGCCAGCAGGTGGGGGGTAGCGACCATCTACGAGCAGTACTTC.

The V and J genes are TRBV19 and TRBJ2-2; tentatively, D is TRBD2 (6 bases). The CDR3 is 16 amino acids. Germline lookup yields CDR1 LNHDA and CDR2 SQIVND (reference sequence). V was trimmed by 7 bases and J by 5 bases, leaving 20 bases between them. Here the CDR3 DNA reads TGTGCCAGTACCCCGACCGTACGGGAGCTAACCGGGGAGCTGTTTTTT. Protein product: CASTPTVRELTGELFF.

The table lists this clone with a few counts. The chain carries TRBV7-7 and TRBJ1-4; D unclear. Germline V CDR1 and CDR2: SSHAT, FNYEAQ (reference sequence). V gave up 1 base and J gave up 5 bases, with 8 bases separating them. The CDR3 runs 14 residues. The CDR3, as DNA: TGTGCCAGCAGCTTAGGACCAGCGAATGAAAAACTGTTTTTT. Translating gives CASSLGPANEKLFF.

Comments on this clone: This sample includes further DNA sequences coding for the same CDR3. V usage is TRBV19 and J usage is TRBJ1-2; a weak D match, TRBD1 (6 bases). The germline CDR1 and CDR2 sequences are LNHDA and SQIVND (reference sequence). V lost 5 bases, J lost 2 bases, and 12 bases lay in between. The CDR3 loop spans 14 amino acids. The CDR3 sequence is CASSPTGKNYGYTF. Here the CDR3 DNA reads TGTGCCAGTAGTCCGACAGGAAAAAACTATGGCTACACCTTC.

Comment on this clone: Within the sample, other DNA sequences also encode this same CDR3. The CDR3 sequence: CASSLSGPSTDTQYF. CDR3 sequence (DNA): TGCGCCAGCAGCTTGTCGGGACCGAGCACAGATACGCAGTATTTT. The chain carries TRBV5-1 and TRBJ2-3; either TRBD1 or TRBD2 may supply D (5 bases each). The CDR3 runs to 15 residues. V was cut by 1 base and J by 0 bases, with 9 bases left in between. CDR1 and CDR2 from the germline V gene are SGHRS and YFSETQ.

The chain recombines TRBV5-1 with TRBJ2-7; the match to TRBD1 covers 9 bases. The CDR3 consists of 14 residues. Unmatched junction bases numbered 8, after V lost 4 bases and J lost 6 bases. The germline V gene encodes CDR1 SGHRS and CDR2 YFSETQ. As DNA, the CDR3 is TGCGCCAGCAGCCCAACACAGGGGGCGGGCGAGCAGTACTTC. It is translated as CASSPTQGAGEQYF.

The rearrangement uses TRBV2 and TRBJ2-6, with D possibly TRBD2 on 6 matching bases. CDR1 SNHLY and CDR2 FYNNEI come from the germline V gene. V gave up 4 bases and J gave up 0 bases, with 7 bases separating them. There are 15 residues in the CDR3. The CDR3: CASSGEASGANVLTF. The DNA of the CDR3 is TGTGCCAGCAGTGGGGAGGCCTCTGGGGCCAACGTCCTGACTTTC.

The chain uses TRBV5-1 and TRBJ2-1; no firm D call. V lost 7 bases and J lost 0, with 14 bases in between. The germline V gene has CDR1 SGHRS and CDR2 YFSETQ. The CDR3 is 15 amino acids. The CDR3 region has the DNA TGCGCCAGCGCGGTACAGAGTTACTCCTACAATGAGCAGTTCTTC. Protein product: CASAVQSYSYNEQFF.